The clone carrying this TCR beta chain was seen many times. This sample was taken from a study of spatial heterogeneity in lung cancer. The V and J ends lost 6 bases and 5 bases respectively, with 16 bases between them. The CDR3 covers 14 residues. The time point was: sample taken at primary tumor resection. Sequencing was performed on whole RNA extracted from tumor and nontumor lung tissue, or from frozen PBMC, and the material was left unsorted. TCRdb called the 5' RACE reads again in MiXCR, with one record for every CDR3 protein. The table includes 60,000 to 90,000 distinct CDR3 sequences, approximately 8.1% detected once.

This specimen was PBMCs, taken at surgery. This TCR was sampled from a male donor with early-stage non-small cell lung cancer. The chain employs TRBV12-3 or TRBV12-4 and TRBJ2-5; D could derive from TRBD1 or TRBD2 (6 bases each). This CDR3 reads CASRKSGGPETQYF. CDR3 DNA sequence: TGTGCCAGCAGAAAATCCGGGGGCCCGGAGACCCAGTACTTC.